What follows describes a single TCR beta chain. Its antigen is as yet unknown. The data derive from a study of OX40 agonist ivuxolimab in advanced cancers. The study, taken as a whole, reports: Averaging showed that CD8+ T cells had more expanded clones than CD4+ did.

Method: immunoSEQ multiplex PCR; TCRdb's copy keeps in-frame clones and lacks some. The sample records tens of thousands of clones, roughly 84% being singletons. The CDR3 runs 13 residues. The V end lost 3 bases, the J end lost 1 base, and 6 bases lay between the germline ends. Per germline, CDR1 KGHSH and CDR2 LQKENI. Sequences were derived from CD4+ or CD8+ T cells sorted from blood, sampled in a trial of the OX40 agonist ivuxolimab. The genes are TRBV18 and TRBJ1-1, with no clear D. The sequence was collected from an adult with an advanced solid tumor such as melanoma, head and neck, liver or kidney cancer. CDR3 in amino acids: CASSPPQNTEAFF. The CDR3 DNA is TGTGCCAGCTCACCCCCACAGAACACTGAAGCTTTCTTT.